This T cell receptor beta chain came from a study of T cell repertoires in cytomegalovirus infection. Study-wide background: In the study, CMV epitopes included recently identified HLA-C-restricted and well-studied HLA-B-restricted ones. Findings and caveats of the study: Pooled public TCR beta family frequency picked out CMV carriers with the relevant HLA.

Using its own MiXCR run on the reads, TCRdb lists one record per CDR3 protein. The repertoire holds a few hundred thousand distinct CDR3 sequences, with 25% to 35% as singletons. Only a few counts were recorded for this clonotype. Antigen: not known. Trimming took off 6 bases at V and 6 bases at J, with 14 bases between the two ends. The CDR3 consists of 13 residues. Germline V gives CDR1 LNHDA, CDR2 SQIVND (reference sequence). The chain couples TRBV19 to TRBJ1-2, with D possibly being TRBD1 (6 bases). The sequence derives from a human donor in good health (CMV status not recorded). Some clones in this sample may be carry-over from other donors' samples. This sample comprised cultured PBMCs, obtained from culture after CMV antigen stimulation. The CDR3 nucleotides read TGTGCCAGTAGAGGAGGGGGGACTGATGGCTACACCTTC. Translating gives CASRGGGTDGYTF.